This note documents a single TCR beta chain sequence. No cognate antigen has been identified for it. Base qualities are missing; no much larger clone stands one base away. TCR beta CDR3 regions were amplified from genomic DNA using the immunoSEQ hsTCRB kit. High-throughput TRB CDR3 sequencing was performed on an Illumina HiSeq system. The published analysis was carried out like this. The immunoSEQ software was used to analyze the sequencing reads, and any nonproductive sequences containing premature stops or frame-shifts were left out. To calculate repertoire clonality, Shannon entropy was normalized by log2 of the number of unique productive sequences, and that value was subtracted from one. TCRdb re-hosts the immuneACCESS table, in-frame sequences only. Its copies lack some clones; in the studies checked, an unresolved V gene accounts for under half of them, and the cause for the rest is not known. D and trimming were read from the DNA, whereas the V and J calls and clone size are those reported in that table. The table for this sample lists approximately 16,000 clones; under 95% of them were counted only once. More than 15% of the sample is in the top ten clones.

The data were taken from a study of T cells in pancreatic ductal adenocarcinoma (dated by TCRdb to 2016 to 2017). About the investigation overall: Seeking insight into the adaptive T-cell response that arises naturally, the researchers examined how many CD8+ T cells infiltrated tumors of resected pancreatic ductal adenocarcinoma, where they sat, and what features they had, alongside the same properties of suppressive cells.

The pancreatic ductal adenocarcinoma patients who were selected had gone through surgery without receiving any neoadjuvant therapy. Peripheral blood was collected in heparin tubes, and PBMCs were then isolated from the blood with a histopaque density gradient and cryopreserved in around 10% DMSO. Genomic DNA was extracted from roughly seven PBMC and 9 flash-frozen tumor specimens using the DNeasy Blood and Tissue Kit with Proteinase K and RNase treatment. The germline V gene provides CDR1 SGHTA and CDR2 FQGNSA. The germline V end is reduced by 6 bases and the J end by 1 base; junction bases left unmatched: 5. The CDR3 starts with the cysteine, ends with the phenylalanine, and has 15 residues. Solely the CDR3 DNA is kept, with 45 bases framed from the first base. What the authors observed across the whole study: Since most pancreatic cancer patients present with inoperable disease, the resected cohort was skewed toward the minority of patients who had early-stage disease. Blood samples had more total productive templates and 6 to 8-fold more unique clonotypes than tumor samples. Comparisons of clonality between tumor and blood may be biased toward lower diversity because tumors are enriched in CD45RO+ effector T cells rather than naive T cells. No significant difference in T-cell clonality was found between tumor and blood, with mean clonality of roughly 0.1 in tumors and approximately 0.07 in blood.

Sequenced: PBMCs. The source is a human donor with pancreatic ductal adenocarcinoma. In this chain, TRBV7-2 is recombined with TRBJ1-5; 8 of the junction bases match TRBD1. The CDR3 region reads CASSPGGASNQPQHF. The nucleotides read TGTGCCAGCAGTCCAGGGGGCGCGAGCAATCAGCCCCAGCATTTT.